Presented here are 16 T cell receptor beta chains from one specimen sequenced in a study of blood T cell repertoires in COVID-19. TCRdb's table, derived via immunoSEQ multiplex PCR, lists solely in-frame clones and lacks some. This table has over 250,000 clones, roughly 87% appearing once. The sample taken for sequencing was peripheral blood. Source of these receptors: a woman in her thirties with acute or convalescent COVID-19.

The chain links TRBV19 to TRBJ2-3; 14 bases map to TRBD2. CDR3 size: 14 residues. The junction had 8 bases not matched to a gene; V was cut back by 10 bases and J by 8 bases. Per germline, CDR1 LNHDA and CDR2 SQIVND (reference sequence). In DNA form, the CDR3 reads TGTGCCACCCGACTAGCGGGAGGGCCGGGTACGCAGTATTTT. Translated: CATRLAGGPGTQYF.

The rearrangement uses TRBV13 and TRBJ1-1; D gene ambiguous. Germline CDR1 PRHDT, CDR2 FYEKMQ (reference sequence). The CDR3 is 14 residues long. V lost 6 bases, J lost 6 bases, and 17 bases lay in between. The CDR3 DNA follows: TGTGCCAGCAGGGAGGGAGAATTCAGTGCTGAAGCTTTCTTT. It is translated as CASREGEFSAEAFF.

The genes are TRBV7-2 and TRBJ2-3; D gene uncertain. The CDR3 has 13 residues. Germline-derived CDR1 and CDR2 are SGHTA and FQGNSA. V dropped 4 bases and J dropped 4 bases, with 9 bases sitting between them. The CDR3 nucleotides are TGTGCCAGCAGCTCCCCCCCATCAGATACGCAGTATTTT. Translation: CASSSPPSDTQYF.

V usage is TRBV18 and J usage is TRBJ1-3; D is uncertain. Germline CDR1 KGHSH, CDR2 LQKENI. Trimming removed 5 bases from V and 0 bases from J, with 11 bases in between. The CDR3 runs to 15 residues. This CDR3 reads CASSIQPYSGNTIYF. DNA for the CDR3: TGTGCCAGCTCAATACAGCCTTACTCTGGAAACACCATATATTTT.

The CDR3 spells CASSRFYGNTIYF. Here the CDR3 DNA reads TGTGCCAGCAGCCGGTTTTATGGAAACACCATATATTTT. V is TRBV9 and J is TRBJ1-3, with no clear D. With 4 bases removed from V and 3 bases from J, the gap between germline ends came to 8 bases. Germline CDR1 is SGDLS and CDR2 is YYNGEE. The CDR3 spans 13 residues.

This sequence joins TRBV29-1 and TRBJ1-1, with a tentative D call TRBD1 (5 bases). V gave up 6 bases and J gave up 3 bases, with 14 bases separating them. The length of the CDR3 is 13 residues. Germline CDR1 and CDR2: SQVTM and ANQGSEA. CDR3 DNA sequence: TGCAGCGTCGAAAAGGGGTTTTACACTGAAGCTTTCTTT. Protein: CSVEKGFYTEAFF.

This chain joins TRBV7-8 and TRBJ2-7; 7 positions match TRBD2. The CDR3 has 13 amino acids. V gave up 4 bases and J gave up 3 bases; unmatched junction bases: 3. The germline gives CDR1 SGHVS, CDR2 FQNEAQ. CDR3 in DNA: TGTGCCAGCAGCTGGACTAGAGACTACGAGCAGTACTTC. Its translation: CASSWTRDYEQYF.

This clone was counted once. The genes are TRBV4-2 and TRBJ2-6, with D possibly being TRBD2 (6 bases). The germline V and J ends were trimmed by 3 bases and 0 bases, with 9 bases remaining between them. The length of the CDR3 is 16 residues. Germline loops: CDR1 LGHNA, CDR2 YNFKEQ. CDR3 sequence reads: CASSQRDGSGANVLTF. Here the CDR3 DNA reads TGTGCCAGCAGCCAGCGGGACGGCTCTGGGGCCAACGTCCTGACTTTC.

This chain joins TRBV29-1 and TRBJ1-1; D ambiguous. Trimming cost V 4 bases and J 2 bases, with 8 bases left between them. The CDR3 has 12 residues. Germline V gives CDR1 SQVTM, CDR2 ANQGSEA. The CDR3 is CSVVRANTEAFF. The DNA of the CDR3 is TGCAGCGTTGTGAGGGCCAACACTGAAGCTTTCTTT.

This clone was seen only once. The gene calls are TRBV6-5 and TRBJ2-1; weak D call: TRBD2 (6 bases). Germline CDR1 MNHEY, CDR2 SVGAGI. This CDR3 spans 12 amino acids. V was clipped by 6 bases and J by 9 bases, with 12 bases between them. CDR3 bases: TGTGCCAGCAGCATACTAGCCGGTGAGCAGTTCTTC. This encodes CASSILAGEQFF.

The chain links TRBV19 to TRBJ1-5, with 7 bases identical to TRBD1. Germline V gives CDR1 LNHDA, CDR2 SQIVND (reference sequence). V lost 4 bases to trimming and J lost 4 bases; unmatched junction nucleotides: 10. CDR3 length equals 16 residues. CDR3: CASSSEPGQKNQPQHF. The CDR3 DNA reads as TGTGCCAGTAGTAGTGAACCGGGACAGAAAAATCAGCCCCAGCATTTT. Variable domain in full (rest from reference TRBV19 and TRBJ1-5): DGGITQSPKYLFRKEGQNVTLSCEQNLNHDAMYWYRQDPGQGLRLIYYSQIVNDFQKGDIAEGYSVSREKKESFPLTVTSAQKNPTAFYLCASSSEPGQKNQPQHFGDGTRLSIL.

The V call is TRBV19, the J call TRBJ2-1, with D possibly TRBD2 on 6 matching bases. Germline CDR1 and CDR2: LNHDA and SQIVND (reference sequence). Trimming pared 5 bases from V and 8 bases from J, leaving 19 bases between. CDR3 size: 15 residues. In nucleotides, the CDR3 is TGTGCCAGTAGTGCGCGGAGGGCCGGTTTCGATGAGCAGTTCTTC. This gives the protein CASSARRAGFDEQFF.

The V call is TRBV5-1, the J call TRBJ1-1; TRBD1 agrees at 9 bases. J lost 1 base, V lost 4 bases, and 5 bases had no gene match. CDR1 is SGHRS and CDR2 is YFSETQ in the germline V gene. This CDR3 is 15 amino acids long. This CDR3 is CASSAPGQGNTEAFF. The CDR3 DNA reads TGCGCCAGCAGCGCGCCGGGACAGGGGAACACTGAAGCTTTCTTT.

This clone has only one observation. The rearrangement uses TRBV10-3 and TRBJ2-1; D remains unclear. The CDR3 runs to 12 residues. Trimming stripped 4 bases from V and 8 bases from J, with 9 bases between. CDR1 and CDR2 from the germline V gene are ENHRY and SYGVKD. In DNA, the CDR3 is TGTGCCATCAGTGCCGAGAGCTATGAGCAGTTCTTC. Translation: CAISAESYEQFF.

The rearrangement joins TRBV18 to TRBJ1-3, with D possibly matching TRBD1 (5 bases). Trimming left V 2 bases short and J 8 bases short, with 16 bases between. The V gene's germline CDR1 is KGHSH and CDR2 LQKENI. The CDR3 covers 15 residues. CDR3 in amino acids: CASSPISGSADTIYF. The CDR3 DNA reads as TGTGCCAGCTCACCAATATCAGGGTCGGCGGACACCATATATTTT.

The chain joins TRBV3-1 (or the pseudogene TRBV3-2) to TRBJ1-1; D unclear. CDR1 is LGHDT, CDR2 YNNKEL, per germline (reference sequence). The CDR3 is 14 residues long. The germline V and J ends were trimmed by 5 bases and 2 bases, with 12 bases remaining between them. The CDR3 spells CASSFEGANTEAFF. CDR3 bases: TGTGCCAGCAGCTTTGAGGGAGCCAACACTGAAGCTTTCTTT.